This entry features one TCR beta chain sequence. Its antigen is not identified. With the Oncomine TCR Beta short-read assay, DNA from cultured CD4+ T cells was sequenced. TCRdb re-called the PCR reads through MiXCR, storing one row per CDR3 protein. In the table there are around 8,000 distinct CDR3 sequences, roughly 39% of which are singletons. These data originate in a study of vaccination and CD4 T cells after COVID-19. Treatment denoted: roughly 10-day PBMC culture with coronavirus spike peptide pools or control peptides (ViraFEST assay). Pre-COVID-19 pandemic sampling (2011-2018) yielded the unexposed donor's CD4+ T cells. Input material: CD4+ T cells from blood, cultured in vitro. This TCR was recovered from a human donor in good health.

CDR3 DNA sequence: TGTGCCAGCAGTTTAGCCTACCGGGACAGCCGCTATGGCTACACCTTC. Encoded protein: CASSLAYRDSRYGYTF. The chain employs TRBV28 and TRBJ1-2; TRBD1 matches 7 bases. Losses at the gene ends were 2 bases for V and 4 bases for J; bases not matched to a gene: 10. The germline V gene has CDR1 MDHEN and CDR2 SYDVKM. The CDR3 consists of 16 residues.